This TCR beta chain was sequenced for a study of shared clonotypes between healthy human individuals. Study results and caveats: Genetic and exposure-history diversity was limited by the few donors. Among a handful of donors, about 5% of naive CD4 clonotypes were found in common.

Details on this clone: Its target is unknown.

The authors ran the assay at deep level. TCRdb's table, derived via immunoSEQ multiplex PCR, lists solely in-frame clones and lacks some. Of about 990,000 clones in the sample, approximately 78% are singletons; the top ten hold around 0.6%. Free of recent acute infections or vaccinations, the donors were healthy HIV-negative adults. V was pared by 0 bases and J by 4 bases, with 2 bases of the junction left unmatched. The CDR3 covers 15 residues. CDR1 WSHSY and CDR2 SAAADI come from the germline V gene. The V call is TRBV10-2, the J call TRBJ2-1, with 8 positions matching TRBD2. The source of this sequence is a man between 18 and 35 years old in good health. Some clones in this sample may be carry-over from other donors' samples. Sequencing input: memory CD4+ T cells from PBMCs. As for subset: CD45RA-negative fraction. CDR3 sequence (DNA): TGCGCCAGCAGTGAGTCAGCGGGAGTATACAATGAGCAGTTCTTC. It encodes CASSESAGVYNEQFF.